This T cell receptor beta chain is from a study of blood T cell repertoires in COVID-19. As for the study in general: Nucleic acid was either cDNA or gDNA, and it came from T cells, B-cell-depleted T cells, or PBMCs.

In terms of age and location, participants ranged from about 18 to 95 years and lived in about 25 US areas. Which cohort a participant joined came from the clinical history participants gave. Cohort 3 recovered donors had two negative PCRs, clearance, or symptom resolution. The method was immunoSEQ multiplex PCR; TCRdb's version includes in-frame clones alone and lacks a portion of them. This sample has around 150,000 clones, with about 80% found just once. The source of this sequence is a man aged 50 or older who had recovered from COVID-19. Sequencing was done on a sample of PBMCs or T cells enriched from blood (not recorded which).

The CDR3 reads CAISGSGLAGAEQYF. CDR3 DNA: TGTGCCATCAGTGGGTCGGGACTAGCGGGGGCCGAGCAGTACTTC. V is TRBV10-3 and J is TRBJ2-7; 14 nucleotides agree with TRBD2. This CDR3 is 15 amino acids long. V lost 4 bases, J lost 6 bases, and 5 bases stayed unmatched. The germline V gene encodes CDR1 ENHRY and CDR2 SYGVKD.